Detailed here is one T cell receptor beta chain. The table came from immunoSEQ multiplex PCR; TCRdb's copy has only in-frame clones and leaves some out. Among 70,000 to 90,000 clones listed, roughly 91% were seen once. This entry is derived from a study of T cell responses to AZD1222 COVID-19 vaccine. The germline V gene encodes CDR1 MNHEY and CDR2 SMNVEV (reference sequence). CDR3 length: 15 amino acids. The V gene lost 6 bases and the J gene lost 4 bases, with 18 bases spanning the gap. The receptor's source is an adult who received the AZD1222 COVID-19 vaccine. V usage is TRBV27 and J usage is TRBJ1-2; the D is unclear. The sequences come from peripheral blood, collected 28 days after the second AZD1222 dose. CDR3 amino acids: CASSPSRGWVYGYTF. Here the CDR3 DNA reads TGTGCCAGCAGCCCCAGTCGTGGATGGGTCTATGGCTACACCTTC.